These T cell receptor beta chains were read from a single sample in a study of PD-L1 blockade in urothelial cancer. TCRdb's table, derived via immunoSEQ multiplex PCR, lists solely in-frame clones and lacks some. The sample contains 35,000 to 40,000 clones, 86% of which appear only once. The sequencing used PBMCs, collected around atezolizumab (anti-PD-L1) treatment. Every receptor here comes from a man between 60 and 75 years old with urothelial cancer. Both conserved end residues are part of each CDR3. A D gene is named only where the DNA matches it firmly. The listing skips clone size in some rows; elsewhere it reads once, few, many or a size class.

CDR3,DNA,D,size,length,V,J
CASSVGGGGSYEQYF,TGTGCCAGCAGCGTAGGAGGGGGGGGTTCCTACGAGCAGTACTTC,NA,NA,15,TRBV9,TRBJ2-7
CASSVAPGQGIGGYTF,TGTGCCAGCAGCGTAGCACCGGGACAGGGTATTGGTGGCTACACCTTC,TRBD1,NA,16,TRBV9,TRBJ1-2
CASSSLTGPSTDTQYF,TGTGCCAGCAGCTCGCTGACAGGGCCTAGCACAGATACGCAGTATTTT,TRBD1,NA,16,TRBV5-6,TRBJ2-3
CASSLAGGPETQYF,TGTGCCAGCAGCTTAGCGGGGGGGCCGGAGACCCAGTACTTC,NA,NA,14,TRBV7-2,TRBJ2-5
CASSLASAGDYGYTF,TGTGCCAGCAGCTTGGCCTCGGCAGGGGACTATGGCTACACCTTC,NA,NA,15,TRBV5-4,TRBJ1-2
CASRDRGNEKLFF,TGTGCCAGCCGGGACAGGGGGAATGAAAAACTGTTTTTT,TRBD1,NA,13,TRBV18,TRBJ1-4
CATANRQTATNEKLFF,TGTGCCACCGCAAACCGGCAGACTGCAACTAATGAAAAACTGTTTTTT,NA,NA,16,TRBV19,TRBJ1-4
CASSRSPTGTNYGYTF,TGCGCCAGCAGCCGTTCTCCCACAGGCACTAACTATGGCTACACCTTC,NA,NA,16,TRBV5-1,TRBJ1-2
CASSLGRTGVYEQYF,TGTGCCAGCAGCTTGGGGAGGACAGGGGTCTACGAGCAGTACTTC,TRBD1,NA,15,TRBV5-4,TRBJ2-7
CASTGTTFEHTDTQYF,TGTGCCAGCACGGGGACAACCTTTGAACACACAGATACGCAGTATTTT,NA,NA,16,TRBV9,TRBJ2-3
CASGGTGPNEKLFF,TGTGCTAGTGGGGGGACAGGGCCTAATGAAAAACTGTTTTTT,TRBD1,few,14,TRBV12-5,TRBJ1-4
CASSLGGGGIMNTEAFF,TGTGCCAGCAGCTTAGGCGGGGGTGGGATTATGAACACTGAAGCTTTCTTT,NA,NA,17,TRBV5-4,TRBJ1-1
CASRRTGVYGYTF,TGTGCCAGTAGGCGGACAGGGGTCTATGGCTACACCTTC,TRBD1,NA,13,TRBV19,TRBJ1-2
CASSFRTGGGEKLFF,TGTGCCAGCAGCTTCCGGACAGGGGGCGGTGAAAAACTGTTTTTT,TRBD1,NA,15,TRBV7-8,TRBJ1-4
CASSLSGTSASTDTQYF,TGTGCCAGCAGTTTATCAGGGACTAGCGCAAGCACAGATACGCAGTATTTT,TRBD2,NA,17,TRBV27,TRBJ2-3
CAWITGVGGYGYTF,TGTGCCTGGATTACCGGGGTTGGAGGCTATGGCTACACCTTC,NA,NA,14,TRBV30,TRBJ1-2
CASSLLAGEGTDTQYF,TGTGCCAGCAGCTTGCTAGCGGGAGAGGGCACAGATACGCAGTATTTT,TRBD2,NA,16,TRBV7-6,TRBJ2-3
CASSSLDTTYGYTF,TGCGCCAGCAGCTCATTAGACACCACCTATGGCTACACCTTC,NA,NA,14,TRBV5-1,TRBJ1-2
CASSVGTARATNEKLFF,TGTGCCAGCAGCGTAGGGACAGCGCGGGCAACTAATGAAAAACTGTTTTTT,NA,NA,17,TRBV9,TRBJ1-4
CASSLAVSYEQYF,TGCGCCAGCAGCTTGGCCGTCAGCTACGAGCAGTACTTC,NA,once,13,TRBV5-1,TRBJ2-7
CASSPLAGESPFF,TGTGCCAGCTCACCACTAGCGGGAGAAAGTCCGTTCTTC,TRBD2,NA,13,TRBV18,TRBJ2-1
CASSQGFSGGARGTDTQYF,TGTGCCAGCAGCCAAGGGTTTAGCGGGGGGGCCCGGGGCACAGATACGCAGTATTTT,TRBD2,NA,19,TRBV4-2,TRBJ2-3
CASSSRRGGANVLTF,TGCGCCAGCAGCTCCCGCAGAGGTGGGGCCAACGTCCTGACTTTC,NA,NA,15,TRBV5-1,TRBJ2-6
CASSLEQRYEQYF,TGTGCCAGCAGCTTGGAACAGAGATACGAGCAGTACTTC,NA,NA,13,TRBV5-6,TRBJ2-7
CAISGTPNTGELFF,TGTGCCATCAGTGGGACACCAAACACCGGGGAGCTGTTTTTT,NA,NA,14,TRBV10-3,TRBJ2-2
CASSSGIPLNTEAFF,TGTGCCAGCAGCTCAGGAATACCCCTCAACACTGAAGCTTTCTTT,NA,NA,15,TRBV5-4,TRBJ1-1